The present T cell receptor beta chain was sequenced within a study of human T cells and chemical hapten exposure. Study-wide background: Across its 20 to 30 weeks, the study gave patients weekly diphenylcyclopropenone doses to the scalp. Patients, largely female, had alopecia areata, totalis or universalis. Study-wide findings and caveats: Against controls, expanded TCRs gave rise to significantly more large CDR3 similarity clusters.

TCRdb used MiXCR to reprocess the RACE reads, holding one entry per CDR3 protein. The sample has more than 90,000 distinct CDR3 sequences; 10% are singletons. Comments on this clonotype: Its target is unknown.

V was trimmed by 1 base and J by 12 bases, leaving 16 bases between them. CDR3 length equals 13 residues. Germline CDR1 SQVTM, CDR2 ANQGSEA. Time point reported: patch test 1, 2 weeks after DPC sensitization. Treatment indicated: therapeutic diphenylcyclopropenone sensitization with weekly scalp DPC. Venepuncture was done earlier than the placement of each patch test. The specimen was whole blood, collected in connection with sensitization to the hapten diphenylcyclopropenone (DPC). The chain couples TRBV29-1 to TRBJ2-1; D unresolved. The TCR sequence derives from a man aged 40-49 years with alopecia areata. Some clones in this sample may be carry-over from other donors' samples. Here the CDR3 DNA reads TGCAGCGTTGAAGGCGTACTGCTCGGTCGGCAGTTCTTC. The encoded protein is CSVEGVLLGRQFF.